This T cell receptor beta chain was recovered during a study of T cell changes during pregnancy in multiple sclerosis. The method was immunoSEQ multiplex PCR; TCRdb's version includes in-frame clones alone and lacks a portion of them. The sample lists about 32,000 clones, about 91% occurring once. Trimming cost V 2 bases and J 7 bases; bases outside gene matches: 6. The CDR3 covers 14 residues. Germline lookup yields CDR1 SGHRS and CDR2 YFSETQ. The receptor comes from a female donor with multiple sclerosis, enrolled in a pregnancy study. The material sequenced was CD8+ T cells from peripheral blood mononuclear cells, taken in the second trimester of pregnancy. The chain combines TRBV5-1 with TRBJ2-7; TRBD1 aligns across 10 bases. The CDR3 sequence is CASSFDRGRKEQYF. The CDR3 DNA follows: TGCGCCAGCAGCTTCGACAGGGGGCGGAAAGAGCAGTACTTC.